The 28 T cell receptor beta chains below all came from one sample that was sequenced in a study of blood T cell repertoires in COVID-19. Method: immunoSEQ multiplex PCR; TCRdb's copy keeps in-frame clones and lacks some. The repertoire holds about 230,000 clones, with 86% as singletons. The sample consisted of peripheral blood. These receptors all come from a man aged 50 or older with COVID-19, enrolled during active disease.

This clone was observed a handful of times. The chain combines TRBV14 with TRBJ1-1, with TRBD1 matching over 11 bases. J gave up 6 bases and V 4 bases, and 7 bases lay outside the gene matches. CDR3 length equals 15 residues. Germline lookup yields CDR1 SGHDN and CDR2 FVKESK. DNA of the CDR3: TGTGCCAGCAGCCCCCAGGACAGGGGGCTAGCTGAAGCTTTCTTT. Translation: CASSPQDRGLAEAFF.

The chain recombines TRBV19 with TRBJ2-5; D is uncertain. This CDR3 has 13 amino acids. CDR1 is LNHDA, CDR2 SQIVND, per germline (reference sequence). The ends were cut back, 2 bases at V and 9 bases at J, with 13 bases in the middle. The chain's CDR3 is CASSISSSYAQYF. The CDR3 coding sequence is TGTGCCAGTAGTATATCGAGTAGCTACGCCCAGTACTTC. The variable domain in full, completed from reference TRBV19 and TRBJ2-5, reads DGGITQSPKYLFRKEGQNVTLSCEQNLNHDAMYWYRQDPGQGLRLIYYSQIVNDFQKGDIAEGYSVSREKKESFPLTVTSAQKNPTAFYLCASSISSSYAQYFGPGTRLLVL.

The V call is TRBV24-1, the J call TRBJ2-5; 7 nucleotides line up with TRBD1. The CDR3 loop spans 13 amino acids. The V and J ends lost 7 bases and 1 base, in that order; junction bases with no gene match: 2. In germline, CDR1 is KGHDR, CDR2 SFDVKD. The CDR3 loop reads CATRDRVQETQYF. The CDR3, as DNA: TGTGCCACCAGAGACAGGGTCCAAGAGACCCAGTACTTC.

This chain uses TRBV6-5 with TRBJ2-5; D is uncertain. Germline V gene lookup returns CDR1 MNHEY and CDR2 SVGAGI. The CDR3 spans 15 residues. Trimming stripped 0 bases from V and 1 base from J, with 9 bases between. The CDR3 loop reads CASSYSYSIQETQYF. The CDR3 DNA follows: TGTGCCAGCAGTTACTCGTACTCCATCCAAGAGACCCAGTACTTC.

DNA of the CDR3: TGTGCCAGCAGTAGGAACCTCGGAGGCACAGATACGCAGTATTTT. It specifies CASSRNLGGTDTQYF. The rearrangement joins TRBV27 to TRBJ2-3; D unclear. CDR1 MNHEY and CDR2 SMNVEV come from the germline V gene (reference sequence). Trimming stripped 5 bases from V and 1 base from J, with 13 bases between. The CDR3 covers 15 residues.

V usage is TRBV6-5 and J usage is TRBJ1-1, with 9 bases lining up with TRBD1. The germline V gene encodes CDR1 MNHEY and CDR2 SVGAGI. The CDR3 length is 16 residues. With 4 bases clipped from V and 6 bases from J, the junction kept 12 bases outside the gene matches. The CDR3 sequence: CASSFQPGQGLSEAFF. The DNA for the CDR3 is TGTGCCAGCAGTTTCCAGCCGGGACAGGGCCTGTCTGAAGCTTTCTTT.

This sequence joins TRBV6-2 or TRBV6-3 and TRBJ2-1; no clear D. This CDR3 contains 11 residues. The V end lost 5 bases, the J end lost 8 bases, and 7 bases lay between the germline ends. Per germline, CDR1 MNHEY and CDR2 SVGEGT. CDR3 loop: CASSDLDEQFF. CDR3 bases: TGTGCCAGCAGTGACCTAGATGAGCAGTTCTTC.

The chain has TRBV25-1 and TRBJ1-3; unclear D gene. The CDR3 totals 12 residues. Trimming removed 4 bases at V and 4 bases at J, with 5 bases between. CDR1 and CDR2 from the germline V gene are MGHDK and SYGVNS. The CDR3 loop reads CASSVEGNTIYF. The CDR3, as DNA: TGTGCCAGCAGTGTTGAGGGAAACACCATATATTTT.

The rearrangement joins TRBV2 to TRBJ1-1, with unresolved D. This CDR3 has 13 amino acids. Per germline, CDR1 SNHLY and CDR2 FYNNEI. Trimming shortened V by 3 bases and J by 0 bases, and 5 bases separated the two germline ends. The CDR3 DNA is TGTGCCAGCAGTGAGGAGATGAACACTGAAGCTTTCTTT. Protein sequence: CASSEEMNTEAFF.

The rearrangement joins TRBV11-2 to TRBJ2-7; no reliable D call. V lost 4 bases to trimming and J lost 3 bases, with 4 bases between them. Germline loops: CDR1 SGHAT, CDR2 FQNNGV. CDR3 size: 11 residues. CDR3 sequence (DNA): TGTGCCAGCAGCTCTGTCTACGAGCAGTACTTC. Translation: CASSSVYEQYF. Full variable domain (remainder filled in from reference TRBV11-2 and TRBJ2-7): EAGVAQSPRYKIIEKRQSVAFWCNPISGHATLYWYQQILGQGPKLLIQFQNNGVVDDSQLPKDRFSAERLKGVDSTLKIQPAKLEDSAVYLCASSSVYEQYFGPGTRLTVT.

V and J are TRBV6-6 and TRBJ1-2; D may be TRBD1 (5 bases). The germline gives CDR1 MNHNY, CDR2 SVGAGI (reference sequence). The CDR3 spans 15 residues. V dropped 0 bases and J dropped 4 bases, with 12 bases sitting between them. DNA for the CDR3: TGTGCCAGCAGTTACTCGGGGCAGGGTAGCTATGGCTACACCTTC. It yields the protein CASSYSGQGSYGYTF.

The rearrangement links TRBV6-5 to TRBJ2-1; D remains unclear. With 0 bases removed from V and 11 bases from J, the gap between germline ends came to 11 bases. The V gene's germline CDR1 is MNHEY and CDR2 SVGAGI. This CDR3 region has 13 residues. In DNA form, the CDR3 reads TGTGCCAGCAGTTACTCGGGCGTACAGAAGCAGTTCTTC. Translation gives CASSYSGVQKQFF.

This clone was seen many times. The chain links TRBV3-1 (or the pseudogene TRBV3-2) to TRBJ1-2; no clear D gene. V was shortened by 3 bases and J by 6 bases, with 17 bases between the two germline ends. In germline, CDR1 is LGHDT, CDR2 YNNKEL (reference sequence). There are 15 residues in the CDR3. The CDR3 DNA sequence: TGTGCCAGCAGCCATTTAACGGGAGGGTTGCATGGCTACACCTTC. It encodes CASSHLTGGLHGYTF.

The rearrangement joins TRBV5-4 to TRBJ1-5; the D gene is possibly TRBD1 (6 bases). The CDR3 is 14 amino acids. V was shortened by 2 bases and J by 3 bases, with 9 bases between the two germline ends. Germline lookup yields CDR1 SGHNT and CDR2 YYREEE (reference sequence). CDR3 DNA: TGTGCCAGCAGCTTAGGGGGATTCAATCAGCCCCAGCATTTT. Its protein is CASSLGGFNQPQHF.

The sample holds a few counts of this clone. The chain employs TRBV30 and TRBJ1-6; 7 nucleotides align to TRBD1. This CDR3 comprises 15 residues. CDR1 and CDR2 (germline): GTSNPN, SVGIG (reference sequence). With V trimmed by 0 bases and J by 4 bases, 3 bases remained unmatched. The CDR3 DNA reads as TGTGCCTGGAGTGTAGCAGGGGGATATAATTCACCCCTCCACTTT. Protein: CAWSVAGGYNSPLHF.

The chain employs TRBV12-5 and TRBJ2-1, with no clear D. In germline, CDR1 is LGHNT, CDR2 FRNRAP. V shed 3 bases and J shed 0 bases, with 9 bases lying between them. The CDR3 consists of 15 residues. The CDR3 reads CASGLLIDSYNEQFF. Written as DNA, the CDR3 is TGTGCTAGTGGTTTATTGATAGACTCCTACAATGAGCAGTTCTTC.

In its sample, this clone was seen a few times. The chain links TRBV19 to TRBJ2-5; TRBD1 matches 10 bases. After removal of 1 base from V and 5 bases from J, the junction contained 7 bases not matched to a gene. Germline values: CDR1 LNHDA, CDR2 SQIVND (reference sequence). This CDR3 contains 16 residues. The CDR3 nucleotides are TGTGCCAGTAGTATAGGGGGGACAGGGGTTGAGGAGACCCAGTACTTC. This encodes CASSIGGTGVEETQYF.

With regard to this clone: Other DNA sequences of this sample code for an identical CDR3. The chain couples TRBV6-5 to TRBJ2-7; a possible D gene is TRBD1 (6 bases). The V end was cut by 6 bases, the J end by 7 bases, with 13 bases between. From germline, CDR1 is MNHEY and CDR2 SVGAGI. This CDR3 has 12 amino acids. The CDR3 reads CASSLRGTEQYF. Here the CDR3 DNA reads TGTGCCAGCAGCCTAAGGGGGACAGAGCAGTACTTC.

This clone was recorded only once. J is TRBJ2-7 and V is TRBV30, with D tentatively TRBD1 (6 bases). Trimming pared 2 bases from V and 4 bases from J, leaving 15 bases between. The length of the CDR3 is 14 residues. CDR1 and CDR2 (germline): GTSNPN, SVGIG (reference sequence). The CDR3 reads CAWSHRVRLYEQYF. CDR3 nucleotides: TGTGCCTGGAGTCACAGGGTTCGTTTATACGAGCAGTACTTC.

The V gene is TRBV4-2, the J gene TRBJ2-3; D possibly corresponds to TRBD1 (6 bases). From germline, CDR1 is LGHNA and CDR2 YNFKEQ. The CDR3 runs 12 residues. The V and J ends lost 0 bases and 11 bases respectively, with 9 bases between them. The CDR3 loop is CASSQDGGRQYF. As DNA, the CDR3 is TGTGCCAGCAGCCAAGATGGGGGCCGGCAGTATTTT.

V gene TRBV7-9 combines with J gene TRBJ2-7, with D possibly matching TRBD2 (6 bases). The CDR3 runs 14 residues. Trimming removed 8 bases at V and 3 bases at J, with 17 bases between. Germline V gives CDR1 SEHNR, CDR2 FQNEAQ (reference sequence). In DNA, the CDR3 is TGTGCCAGCCACAGCGGCGGCGGGAACTACGAGCAGTACTTC. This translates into CASHSGGGNYEQYF.

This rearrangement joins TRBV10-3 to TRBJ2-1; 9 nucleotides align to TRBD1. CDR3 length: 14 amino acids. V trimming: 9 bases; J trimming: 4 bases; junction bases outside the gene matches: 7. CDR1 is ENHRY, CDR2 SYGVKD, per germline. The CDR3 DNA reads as TGTGCCATTAGATCCGGGACAGGGTACAATGAGCAGTTCTTC. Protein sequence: CAIRSGTGYNEQFF.

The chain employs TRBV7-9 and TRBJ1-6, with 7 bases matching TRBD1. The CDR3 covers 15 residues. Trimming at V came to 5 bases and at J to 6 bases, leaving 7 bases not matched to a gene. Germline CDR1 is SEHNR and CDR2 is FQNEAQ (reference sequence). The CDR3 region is CASSTRQGSNSPLHF. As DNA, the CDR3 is TGTGCCAGCAGCACCAGACAGGGATCTAATTCACCCCTCCACTTT.

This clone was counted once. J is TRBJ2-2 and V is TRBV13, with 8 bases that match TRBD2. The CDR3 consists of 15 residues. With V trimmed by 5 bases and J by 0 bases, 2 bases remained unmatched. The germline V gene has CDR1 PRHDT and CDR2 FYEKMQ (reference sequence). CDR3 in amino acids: CASSRLATNTGELFF. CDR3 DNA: TGTGCCAGCAGCCGACTAGCGACGAACACCGGGGAGCTGTTTTTT.

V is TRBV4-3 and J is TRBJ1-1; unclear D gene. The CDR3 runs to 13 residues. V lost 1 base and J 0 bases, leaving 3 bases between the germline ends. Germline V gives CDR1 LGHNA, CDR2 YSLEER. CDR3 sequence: CASSQGVNTEAFF. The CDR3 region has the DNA TGCGCCAGCAGCCAAGGAGTGAACACTGAAGCTTTCTTT.

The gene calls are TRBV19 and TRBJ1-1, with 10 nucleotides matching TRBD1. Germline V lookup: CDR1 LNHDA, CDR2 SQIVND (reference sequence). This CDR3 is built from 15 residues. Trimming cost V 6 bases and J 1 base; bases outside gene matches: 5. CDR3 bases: TGTGCCAGTAGGCGGAGACAGGGGGCGAACACTGAAGCTTTCTTT. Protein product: CASRRRQGANTEAFF.

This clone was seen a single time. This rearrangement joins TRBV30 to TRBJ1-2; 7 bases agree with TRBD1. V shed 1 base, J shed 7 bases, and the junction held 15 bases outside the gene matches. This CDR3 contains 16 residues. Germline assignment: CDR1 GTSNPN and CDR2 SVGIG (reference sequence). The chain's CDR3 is CAWSARGGVYNTGYTF. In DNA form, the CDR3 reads TGTGCCTGGAGTGCCCGAGGGGGCGTTTATAATACTGGCTACACCTTC.

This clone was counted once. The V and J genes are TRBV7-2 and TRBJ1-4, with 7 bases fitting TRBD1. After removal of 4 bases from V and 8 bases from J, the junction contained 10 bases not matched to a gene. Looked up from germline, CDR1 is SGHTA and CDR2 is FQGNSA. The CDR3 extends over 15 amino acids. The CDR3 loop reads CASSSTGVEGEKLFF. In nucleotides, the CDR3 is TGTGCCAGCAGCTCCACAGGGGTAGAAGGAGAAAAACTGTTTTTT.